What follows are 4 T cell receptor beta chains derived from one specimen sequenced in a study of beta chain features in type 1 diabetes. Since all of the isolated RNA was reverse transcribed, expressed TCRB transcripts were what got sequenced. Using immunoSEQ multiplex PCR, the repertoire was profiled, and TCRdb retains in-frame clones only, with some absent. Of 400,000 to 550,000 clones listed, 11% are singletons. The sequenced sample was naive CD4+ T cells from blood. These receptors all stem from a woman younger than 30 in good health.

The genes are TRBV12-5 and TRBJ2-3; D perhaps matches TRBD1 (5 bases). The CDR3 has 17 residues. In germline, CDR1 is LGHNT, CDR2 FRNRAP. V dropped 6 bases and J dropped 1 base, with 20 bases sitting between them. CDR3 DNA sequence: TGTGCTAGTGGCCCCCCAGGGTTGATAGGAGGCACAGATACGCAGTATTTT. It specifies CASGPPGLIGGTDTQYF. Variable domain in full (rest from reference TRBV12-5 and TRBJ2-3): DARVTQTPRHKVTEMGQEVTMRCQPILGHNTVFWYRQTMMQGLELLAYFRNRAPLDDSGMPKDRFSAEMPDATLATLKIQPSEPRDSAVYFCASGPPGLIGGTDTQYFGPGTRLTVL.

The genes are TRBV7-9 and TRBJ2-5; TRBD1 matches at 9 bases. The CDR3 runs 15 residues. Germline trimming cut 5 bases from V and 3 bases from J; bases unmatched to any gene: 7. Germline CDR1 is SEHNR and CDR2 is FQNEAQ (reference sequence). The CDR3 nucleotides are TGTGCCAGCAGCCGGCAGGGGACAGGGAAAGAGACCCAGTACTTC. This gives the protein CASSRQGTGKETQYF.

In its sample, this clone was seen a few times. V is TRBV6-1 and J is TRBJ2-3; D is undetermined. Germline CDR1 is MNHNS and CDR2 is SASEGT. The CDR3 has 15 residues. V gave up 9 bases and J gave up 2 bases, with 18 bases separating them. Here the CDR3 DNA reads TGTGCCAGTTGGCTGGGATTAGGTCTCACAGATACGCAGTATTTT. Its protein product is CASWLGLGLTDTQYF.

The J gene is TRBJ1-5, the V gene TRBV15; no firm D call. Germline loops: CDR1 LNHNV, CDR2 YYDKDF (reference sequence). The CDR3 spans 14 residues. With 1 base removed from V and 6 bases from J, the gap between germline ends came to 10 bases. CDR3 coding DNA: TGTGCCACCAGCAGAGTCTGGGAGGGTCAGCCCCAGCATTTT. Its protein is CATSRVWEGQPQHF.